Reported below is one T cell receptor beta chain. Looked up from germline, CDR1 is GTSNPN and CDR2 is SVGIG (reference sequence). The germline V and J ends were trimmed by 3 bases and 0 bases, with 6 bases remaining between them. This CDR3 has 12 residues. This specimen belongs to a study of OX40 agonist ivuxolimab in advanced cancers. As for the study in general: Cancers in dose escalation were hepatocellular, melanoma, renal cell and head and neck.

Assay used: immunoSEQ multiplex PCR; TCRdb lists only in-frame clones, some missing. The profile covers over 75,000 clones, with roughly 93% appearing a single time and less than 0.35% taken by the ten largest. Sequencing was performed on CD4+ or CD8+ T cells sorted from blood, taken in a trial of the OX40 agonist ivuxolimab. V gene TRBV30 combines with J gene TRBJ2-7, with no clear D. This clonotype was obtained from an adult with an advanced solid tumor such as melanoma, head and neck, liver or kidney cancer. The CDR3 here is CAWSSASYEQYF. In nucleotides, the CDR3 is TGTGCCTGGAGCAGCGCCTCCTACGAGCAGTACTTC.